This T cell receptor (beta chain) derives from a study of cytomegalovirus exposure and HLA in healthy donors (TCRdb year 2017). Regarding the study in general: In an earlier analysis of some 610 of the donors, 250 to 300 Gb of sequence data and roughly 100 million unique TCR beta sequences from some 170 million T cells were reported. Roughly 300 gigabases of sequencing data and 70 million to 95 million unique TCR sequences made up an early release that covered about 640 HLA-typed donors. Of the roughly 400 genotyped donors, approximately 80% fell in the genetic ancestry cluster associated with self-reported Caucasian donors. The study aimed to test whether cataloging public T cell receptors could reveal signatures of past pathogen exposure. The study profiled the T cell repertoires of 666 subjects by immunosequencing and related them to cytomegalovirus serostatus. A separate validation cohort of 90 to 150 different subjects was used in addition to the roughly 720-subject first cohort. The study combined high-throughput TCR immunosequencing, statistical association of individual TCRs with disease status, and machine learning to predict cytomegalovirus infection status. To study patterns of TCR occurrence, a later analysis re-analyzed previously published TCR beta repertoires from hundreds of donors and added high-resolution HLA genotyping. Rather than drawing on any new phenotypic data, the later analysis identified candidate immune exposures from TCR beta sequences and the way those sequences occurred across donors. An earlier analysis of 587 of the donors used high-throughput TCR beta sequencing to judge whether each TCR beta V gene segment behaved as functional or pseudogenic. Donor age, sex, ethnicity and CMV serostatus were compiled alongside the repertoire data. In a later genetic analysis, genome-wide SNP genotypes for about 55% of the roughly 700 donors were used, and that subset was treated as a discovery cohort. Every discovery cohort repertoire had been produced on one sequencing platform. HLA typing covered class I and class II loci at four-digit resolution. The number of donors typed differed by locus, with about 629-630 for A, B, C, DRB1 and DQB1, 522 for DQA1, nearly 610 for DPA1, and some 440 for DPB1. About five DR-DQ haplotypes were handled as single units for association and clustering, since linkage in the cohort was strong. Among 398 genotyped donors of the cohort, an average of around 250,000 unique TCR beta nucleotide sequences was sequenced per donor, of which roughly 17% were non-productive.

The library was generated by the immunoSEQ multiplex PCR assay. For the multiplex PCR, a mixture combining 60 forward primers for TCR Vbeta segments and 13 reverse primers for TCR Jbeta segments was used. A multiplex PCR assay on genomic DNA amplified the CDR3 region of rearranged TCR beta genes. Amplified TCR beta libraries were sequenced as 87-base-pair reads on the Illumina HiSeq System. Per the authors' processing: Across the 670 or so repertoires, a later analysis counted 80 million or so unique TCR beta chains, around 11 million of which were shared by at least two donors. Raw reads were error-corrected and collapsed into unique sequences with a nearest-neighbor algorithm that merged closely related sequences to remove PCR and sequencing errors. V, D and J gene segments were assigned by aligning CDR3 sequences to IMGT reference sequences. For a sequence to be retained, a match of at least six nucleotides was required to both a V gene segment and a J gene segment. Rearrangements were called productive when the CDR3 lacked stop codons and stayed in frame with V and J; all others were non-productive. CDR3 was defined according to IMGT convention as the region running from the second conserved V-encoded cysteine to the conserved J-encoded phenylalanine. The earlier analysis of roughly 590 of the donors excluded any sequence lacking an unambiguous match to a single V gene segment. In an earlier analysis of almost 600 of the donors, a V segment was called functional when productive rearrangements were above 56.7%, and segregating when the standard deviation between donors exceeded 5%. To diagnose cytomegalovirus status from the catalog of TCR beta chain sequences, a statistical classification framework was built. A later analysis assigned V and J genes by comparing TCR nucleotide sequences with IMGT/GENE-DB human TR gene sequences. A later analysis assigned CDR3 sequences and most-parsimonious VDJ recombination scenarios with the TCRdist pipeline. In a later analysis, every TCR beta chain was defined by the combination of its CDR3 amino acid sequence and its V-gene family, and reads without a unique V-gene family were dropped. In a later analysis, 450 to 600 highly shared, low-generation-probability nucleotide sequences were removed to address suspected cross-contamination and a sequencing artifact. In a later analysis, a clonal expansion index was calculated for each public chain from normalized within-repertoire ranks of inferred template counts. In a later analysis, generation probabilities were computed with a VDJ recombination model fitted to out-of-frame rearrangements, and the resulting probabilities were checked against IGoR. Hypergeometric tests were used in a later analysis to score TCR-TCR, TCR-HLA and TCR-CMV co-occurrence, with a repertoire-size bias correction applied to the TCR pairs. A later analysis estimated false discovery rates by permuting HLA or CMV assignments 20 times. In a later analysis, co-occurring TCRs were grouped with DBSCAN, and TCRdist sequence similarity was added when clustering was performed within HLA-allele-positive subsets. Co-occurrence clustering excluded repertoires with fewer than 30,000 or more than 120,000 public chains, plus five with anomalous nucleotide sharing. TCRdb re-hosts the immuneACCESS table, in-frame sequences only. Its copies lack some clones; in the studies checked, an unresolved V gene accounts for under half of them, and the cause for the rest is not known. The V and J calls and clone size are taken from that table; D and trimming were inferred from the DNA. Recorded for this sample are 200,000 or so clones; 78% of them occurred a single time. Around 6.1% of the sample belongs to the ten largest clones.

The cohort comprised approximately 700 healthy bone marrow donors. At the time of sampling, all cohort members were nominally healthy, though unrecorded immune exposures were likely present. The donor tested CMV seropositive, placing the donor among the 290 or so seropositive members of the cohort. A peripheral blood sample was provided by each donor, and peripheral blood mononuclear cells were used for TCR beta sequencing. Genomic DNA was extracted from the blood cell samples with the Qiagen DNeasy Blood Extraction Kit. Summary of the overall study and its limitations: It was suggested by the authors that the approach could potentially be generalized to other disease states and immunological phenotypes. According to a later analysis, TCR association rates differed among HLA loci, with DRB1 alleles showing the most associated TCRs and HLA-C alleles showing the fewest. Sequencing depth was assumed to be roughly uniform across donors in the presence/absence analyses, though that assumption may not hold. Across donors, most TCR sequences were observed very rarely, whereas some public TCRs were present in many individuals. The earlier analysis of fewer than 750 of the donors excluded approximately 15 rarely observed V segments, including chromosome 9 orphons, because counts were too low. In an earlier analysis of roughly 500 of the donors, most TCR beta V segments appeared in productive rearrangements about 87% or about 30% of the time, broadly matching IMGT annotations. A group of highly shared sequence variants was considered likely to be a technical artifact of the sequencing pipeline. When HLA alleles, especially DR and DQ, strongly co-occurred, attributing TCR associations to individual alleles was difficult. Specific HLA alleles were associated with around 18,000 TCR beta sequences at a false discovery rate of 0.05 in a later analysis. Some IMGT-functional V segments, including TRBV6-2 and TRBV6-3, could not be told apart with the 87-base-pair reads, so those segments were excluded. The study gave a list of around 170 TCR beta chains associated with cytomegalovirus. Cytomegalovirus status was reported to be diagnosed by the classifier with high specificity and sensitivity in both the original and validation cohorts. Three of the identified cytomegalovirus-associated TCR beta chains were confirmed in vitro to be specific for cytomegalovirus antigens. The only immune exposure information available for the cohort was CMV serostatus. Several of the top co-occurrence clusters appeared to be linked to parvovirus B19, influenza, CMV and Epstein-Barr virus, according to a later analysis. In a later analysis, HLA-associated TCR beta chains showed more clonal expansion and lower generation probabilities than non-associated chains that were equally common. A later genetic analysis reported fewer N-insertions in productive TCRs among donors in an Asian-associated ancestry cluster than the approximately 670-donor mean. In this cohort, only TCR beta chains were sequenced, and detectable features were limited by the absence of alpha or paired-chain data. A further reported finding was that TCR beta sequences accurately predicted the HLA-A and HLA-B alleles for most subjects in the first cohort. According to a later analysis, most CMV-associated TCR beta chains appeared to be HLA-restricted, and the HLA associations seemed to be driven largely by CMV exposure. An association between a missense DCLRE1C variant and V-gene and J-gene trimming of TCR beta chains was found in a later genetic analysis and replicated in an independent cohort. HLA typing was unavailable for some donors at each locus, so association tests used only the typed subset. Correlated functional status among segregating V segments might be attributable to linkage disequilibrium, but an unknown experimental factor could not be ruled out.

Sequences LNHDA (CDR1) and SQIVND (CDR2) are obtained from the germline V gene (reference sequence). V and J are truncated by 8 bases and 10 bases respectively, leaving an intervening sequence of 14 bases. From cysteine to phenylalanine, the CDR3 is 12 amino acids long. Solely the CDR3 DNA is kept, with 36 bases framed from the first base. Turning to this clone: Its antigen remains undetermined. No much larger clonotype is one base removed from it; base qualities were not supplied.

The chain was built from TRBV19 and TRBJ1-4; the D gene identity is not certain. Specimen: PBMCs. This sequence originates from a woman in her 30s in good health and CMV-seropositive. The CDR3 protein is CASGESRGKLFF. The sequenced DNA: TGTGCCAGTGGAGAATCCCGCGGAAAACTGTTTTTT.